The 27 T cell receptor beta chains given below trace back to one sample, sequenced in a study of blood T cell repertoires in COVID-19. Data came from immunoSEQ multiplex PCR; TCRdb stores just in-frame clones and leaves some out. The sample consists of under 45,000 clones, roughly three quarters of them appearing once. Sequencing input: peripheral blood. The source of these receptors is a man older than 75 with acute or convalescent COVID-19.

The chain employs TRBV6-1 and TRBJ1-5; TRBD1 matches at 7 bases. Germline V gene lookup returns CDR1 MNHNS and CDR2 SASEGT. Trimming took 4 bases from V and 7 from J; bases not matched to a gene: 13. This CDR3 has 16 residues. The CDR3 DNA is TGTGCCAGCAGTGCTGTTGGGCAGGGGGTAAACCAGCCCCAGCATTTT. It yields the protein CASSAVGQGVNQPQHF.

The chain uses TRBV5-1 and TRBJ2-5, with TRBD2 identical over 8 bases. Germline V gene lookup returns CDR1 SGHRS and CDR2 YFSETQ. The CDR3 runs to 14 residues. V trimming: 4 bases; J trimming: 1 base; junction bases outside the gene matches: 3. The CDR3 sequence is CASSPGTSQETQYF. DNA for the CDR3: TGCGCCAGCAGCCCCGGGACTAGCCAAGAGACCCAGTACTTC.

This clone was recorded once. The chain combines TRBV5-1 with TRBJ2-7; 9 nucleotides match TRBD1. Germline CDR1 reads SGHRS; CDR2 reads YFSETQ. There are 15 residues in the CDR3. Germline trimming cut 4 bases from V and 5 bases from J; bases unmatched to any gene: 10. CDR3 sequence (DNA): TGCGCCAGCAGCATCAATCGACAGGGGGAGGACGAGCAGTACTTC. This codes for CASSINRQGEDEQYF. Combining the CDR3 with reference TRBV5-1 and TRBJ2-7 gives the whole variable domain KAGVTQTPRYLIKTRGQQVTLSCSPISGHRSVSWYQQTPGQGLQFLFEYFSETQRNKGNFPGRFSGRQFSNSRSEMNVSTLELGDSALYLCASSINRQGEDEQYFGPGTRLTVT.

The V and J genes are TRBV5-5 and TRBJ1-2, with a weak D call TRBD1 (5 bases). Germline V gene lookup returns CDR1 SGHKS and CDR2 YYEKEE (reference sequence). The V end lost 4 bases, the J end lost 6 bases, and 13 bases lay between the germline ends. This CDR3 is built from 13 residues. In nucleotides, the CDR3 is TGTGCCAGCAGCCAGGTGTTGACAGATGGCTACACCTTC. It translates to CASSQVLTDGYTF.

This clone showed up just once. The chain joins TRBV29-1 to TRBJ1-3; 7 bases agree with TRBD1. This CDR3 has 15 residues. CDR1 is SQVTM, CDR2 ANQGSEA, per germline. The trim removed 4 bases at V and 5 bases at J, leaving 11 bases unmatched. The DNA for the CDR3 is TGCAGCGTTGGGAACAGGGGACGAGACAGAAACACCATATATTTT. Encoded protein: CSVGNRGRDRNTIYF.

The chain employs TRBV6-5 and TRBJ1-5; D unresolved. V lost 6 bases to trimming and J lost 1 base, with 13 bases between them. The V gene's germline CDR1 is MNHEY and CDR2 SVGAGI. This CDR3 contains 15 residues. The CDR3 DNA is TGTGCCAGCAGGCCCCAATCCCTAAGCAATCAGCCCCAGCATTTT. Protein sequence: CASRPQSLSNQPQHF.

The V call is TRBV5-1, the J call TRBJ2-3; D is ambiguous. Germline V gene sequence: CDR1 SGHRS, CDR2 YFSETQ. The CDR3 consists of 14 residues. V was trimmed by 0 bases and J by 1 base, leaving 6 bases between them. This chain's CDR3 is CASSLDIGTDTQYF. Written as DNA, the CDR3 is TGCGCCAGCAGCTTGGATATTGGCACAGATACGCAGTATTTT.

This chain's CDR3 is CASLEQGQTEAFF. The CDR3 region has the DNA TGTGCCAGCCTAGAACAGGGGCAAACTGAAGCTTTCTTT. V usage is TRBV2 and J usage is TRBJ1-1, with TRBD1 matching over 7 bases. CDR1 is SNHLY, CDR2 FYNNEI, per germline. This CDR3 region has 13 residues. Unmatched junction bases numbered 8, after V lost 8 bases and J lost 5 bases.

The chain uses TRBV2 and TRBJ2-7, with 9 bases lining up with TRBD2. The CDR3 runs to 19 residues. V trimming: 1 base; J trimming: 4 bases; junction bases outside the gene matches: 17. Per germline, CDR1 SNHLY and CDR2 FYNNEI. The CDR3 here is CASSEDGPRGLAGTYEQYF. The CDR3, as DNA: TGTGCCAGCAGTGAAGACGGGCCAAGGGGGCTAGCGGGGACATACGAGCAGTACTTC.

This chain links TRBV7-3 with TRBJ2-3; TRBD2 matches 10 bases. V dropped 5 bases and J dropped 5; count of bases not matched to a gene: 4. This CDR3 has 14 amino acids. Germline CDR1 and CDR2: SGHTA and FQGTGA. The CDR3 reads CASSPTSGVDTQYF. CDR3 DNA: TGTGCCAGCAGCCCCACTAGCGGGGTAGATACGCAGTATTTT.

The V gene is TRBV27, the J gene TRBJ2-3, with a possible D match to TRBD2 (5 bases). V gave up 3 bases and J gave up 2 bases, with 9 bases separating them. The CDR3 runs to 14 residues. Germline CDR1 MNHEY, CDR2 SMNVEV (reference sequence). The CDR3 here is CASSLNSDTDTQYF. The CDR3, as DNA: TGTGCCAGCAGTTTGAATAGCGACACAGATACGCAGTATTTT.

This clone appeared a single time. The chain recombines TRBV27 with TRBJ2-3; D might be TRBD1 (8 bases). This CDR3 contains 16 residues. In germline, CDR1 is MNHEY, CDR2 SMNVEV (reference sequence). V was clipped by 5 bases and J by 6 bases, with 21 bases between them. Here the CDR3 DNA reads TGTGCCAGCAGTCACAGGGGGGGGGTGGGGGTGGATACGCAGTATTTT. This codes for CASSHRGGVGVDTQYF.

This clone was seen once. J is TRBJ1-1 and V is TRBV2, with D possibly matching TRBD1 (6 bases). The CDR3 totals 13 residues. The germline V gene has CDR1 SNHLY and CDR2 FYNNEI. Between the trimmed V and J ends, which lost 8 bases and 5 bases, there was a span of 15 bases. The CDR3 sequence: CASRGAAKTEAFF. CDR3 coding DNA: TGTGCCAGCCGGGGGGCGGCGAAGACTGAAGCTTTCTTT.

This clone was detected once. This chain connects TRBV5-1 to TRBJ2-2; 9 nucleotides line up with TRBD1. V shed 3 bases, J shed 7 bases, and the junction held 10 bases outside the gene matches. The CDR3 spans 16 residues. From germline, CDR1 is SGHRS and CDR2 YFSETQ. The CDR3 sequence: CASSSSGTGLGGELFF. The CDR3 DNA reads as TGCGCCAGCAGCTCATCCGGGACAGGGTTGGGCGGGGAGCTGTTTTTT.

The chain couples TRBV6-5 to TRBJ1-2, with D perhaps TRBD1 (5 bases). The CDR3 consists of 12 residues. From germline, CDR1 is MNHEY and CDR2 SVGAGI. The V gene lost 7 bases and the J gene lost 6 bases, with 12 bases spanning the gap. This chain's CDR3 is CASTFGGNGYTF. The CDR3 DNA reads TGTGCCAGCACCTTCGGGGGGAATGGCTACACCTTC.

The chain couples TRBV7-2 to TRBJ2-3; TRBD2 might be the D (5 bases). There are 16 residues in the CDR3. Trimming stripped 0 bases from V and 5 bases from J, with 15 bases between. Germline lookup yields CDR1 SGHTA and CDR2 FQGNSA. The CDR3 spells CASSLAWASIIDTQYF. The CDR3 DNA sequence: TGTGCCAGCAGCTTAGCGTGGGCTAGCATCATAGATACGCAGTATTTT.

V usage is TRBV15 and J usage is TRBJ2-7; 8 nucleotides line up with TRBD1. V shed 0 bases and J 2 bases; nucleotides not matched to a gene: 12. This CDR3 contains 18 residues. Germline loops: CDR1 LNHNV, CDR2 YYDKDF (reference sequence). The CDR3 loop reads CATSREQGVILRPYEQYF. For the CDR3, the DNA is TGTGCCACCAGCAGAGAACAGGGGGTGATTCTTAGGCCCTACGAGCAGTACTTC.

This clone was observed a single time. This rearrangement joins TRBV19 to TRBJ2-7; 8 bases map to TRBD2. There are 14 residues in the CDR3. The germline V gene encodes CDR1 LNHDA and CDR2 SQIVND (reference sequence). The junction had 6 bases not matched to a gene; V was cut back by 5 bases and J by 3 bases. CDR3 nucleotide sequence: TGTGCCAGTAGTGTTGCGGGGGGAAACTACGAGCAGTACTTC. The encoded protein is CASSVAGGNYEQYF.

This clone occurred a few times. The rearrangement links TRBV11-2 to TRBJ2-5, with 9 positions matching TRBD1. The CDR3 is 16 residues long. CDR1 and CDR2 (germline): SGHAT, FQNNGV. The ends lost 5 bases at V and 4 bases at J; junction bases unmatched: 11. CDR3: CASSPAGTGILETQYF. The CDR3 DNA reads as TGTGCCAGCAGCCCCGCCGGGACAGGGATTTTAGAGACCCAGTACTTC.

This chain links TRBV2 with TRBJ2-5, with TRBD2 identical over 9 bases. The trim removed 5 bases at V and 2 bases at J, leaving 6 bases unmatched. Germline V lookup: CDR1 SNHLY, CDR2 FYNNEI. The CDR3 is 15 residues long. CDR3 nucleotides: TGTGCCAGCAGTCCGCAGCGGGGGGCTCAAGAGACCCAGTACTTC. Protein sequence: CASSPQRGAQETQYF.

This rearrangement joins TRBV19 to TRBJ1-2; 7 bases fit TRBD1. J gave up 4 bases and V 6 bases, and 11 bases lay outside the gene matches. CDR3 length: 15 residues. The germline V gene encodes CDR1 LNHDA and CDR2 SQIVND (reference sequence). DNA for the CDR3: TGTGCCAGTAGAGGGCTCCGGGACAGTGGCTATGGCTACACCTTC. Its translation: CASRGLRDSGYGYTF.

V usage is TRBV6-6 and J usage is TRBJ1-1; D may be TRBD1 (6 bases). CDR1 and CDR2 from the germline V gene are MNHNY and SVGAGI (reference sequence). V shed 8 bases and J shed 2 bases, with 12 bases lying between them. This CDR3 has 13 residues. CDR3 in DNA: TGTGCCAGCCGGGACACAGATAACACTGAAGCTTTCTTT. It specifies CASRDTDNTEAFF.

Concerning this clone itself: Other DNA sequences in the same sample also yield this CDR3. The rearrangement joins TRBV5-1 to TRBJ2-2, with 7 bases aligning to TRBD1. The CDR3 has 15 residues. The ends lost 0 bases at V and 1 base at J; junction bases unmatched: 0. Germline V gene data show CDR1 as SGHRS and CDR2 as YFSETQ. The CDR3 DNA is TGCGCCAGCAGCTTGGGACAGGGGAACACCGGGGAGCTGTTTTTT. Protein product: CASSLGQGNTGELFF.

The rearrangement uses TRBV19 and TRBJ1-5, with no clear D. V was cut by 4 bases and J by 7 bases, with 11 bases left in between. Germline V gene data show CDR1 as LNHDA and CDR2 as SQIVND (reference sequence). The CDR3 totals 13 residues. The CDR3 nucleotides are TGTGCCAGTAGTACAGGTTATCGCCAGCCCCAGCATTTT. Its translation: CASSTGYRQPQHF.

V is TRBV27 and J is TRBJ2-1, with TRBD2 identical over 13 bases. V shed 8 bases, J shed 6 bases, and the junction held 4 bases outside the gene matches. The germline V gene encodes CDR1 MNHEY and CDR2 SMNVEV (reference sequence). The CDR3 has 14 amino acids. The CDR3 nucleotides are TGTGCCAGCGGGGGACTAGCGGGAATCAATGAGCAGTTCTTC. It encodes CASGGLAGINEQFF.

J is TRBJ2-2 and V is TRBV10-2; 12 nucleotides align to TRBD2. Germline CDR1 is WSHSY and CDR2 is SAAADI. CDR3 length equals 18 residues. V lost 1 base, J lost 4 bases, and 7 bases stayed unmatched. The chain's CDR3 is CASSELTSGSSGTGELFF. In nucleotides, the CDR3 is TGCGCCAGCAGTGAGTTGACTAGCGGGAGTTCGGGCACCGGGGAGCTGTTTTTT.

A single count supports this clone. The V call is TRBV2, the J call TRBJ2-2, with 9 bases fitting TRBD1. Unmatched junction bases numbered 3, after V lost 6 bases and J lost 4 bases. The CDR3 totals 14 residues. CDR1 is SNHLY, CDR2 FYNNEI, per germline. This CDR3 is CASSGQGTTGELFF. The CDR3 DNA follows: TGTGCCAGCAGCGGACAGGGGACCACCGGGGAGCTGTTTTTT.